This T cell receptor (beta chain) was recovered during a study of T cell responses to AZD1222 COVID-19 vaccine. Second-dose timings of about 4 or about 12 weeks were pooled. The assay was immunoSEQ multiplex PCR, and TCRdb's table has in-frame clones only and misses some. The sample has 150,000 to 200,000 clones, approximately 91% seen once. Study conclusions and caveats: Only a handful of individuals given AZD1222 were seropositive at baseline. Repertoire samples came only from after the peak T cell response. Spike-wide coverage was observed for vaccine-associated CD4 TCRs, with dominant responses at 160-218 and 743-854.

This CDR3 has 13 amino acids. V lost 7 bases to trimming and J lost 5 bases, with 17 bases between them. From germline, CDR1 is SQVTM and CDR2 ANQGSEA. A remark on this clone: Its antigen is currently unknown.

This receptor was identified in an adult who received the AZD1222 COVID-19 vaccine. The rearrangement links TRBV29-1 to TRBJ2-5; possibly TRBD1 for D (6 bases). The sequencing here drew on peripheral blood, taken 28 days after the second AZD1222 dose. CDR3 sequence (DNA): TGCAGCGCATGGGGTGGCCAGGGGGAGACCCAGTACTTC. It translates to CSAWGGQGETQYF.